Here is one T cell receptor (beta chain) with its context. What it binds is unknown. Other DNA sequences in this sample translate to the same CDR3. The record originates from a study of shared clonotypes between healthy human individuals. The method was immunoSEQ multiplex PCR; TCRdb's version includes in-frame clones alone and lacks a portion of them. The sample lists approximately 2.4 million clones, roughly 95% seen once, with over 0.1% in the top ten. Findings of the study overall: The study sampled only blood, and tissue repertoires likely differ.

The germline gives CDR1 MNHNY, CDR2 SVGAGI (reference sequence). V lost 5 bases and J 3 bases, leaving 5 bases between the germline ends. This CDR3 comprises 11 residues. The origin of this receptor is a young man in good health. The chain has TRBV6-6 and TRBJ2-7; D remains unclear. Sequencing was carried out using naive CD4+ T cells sorted from blood. Subset defined: CD45RA+ positively selected. The CDR3 reads CASSQDYEQYF. The CDR3 coding sequence is TGTGCCAGCAGTCAGGACTACGAGCAGTACTTC.